This T cell receptor beta chain originates from a study of shared clonotypes between healthy human individuals. Study results and caveats: Tissues were not sampled, only blood, and their repertoires likely differ. What limited the represented genetic and exposure-history diversity was the small number of donors.

Points on this clone: What it binds is unknown. Other nucleotide sequences from this sample produce the same CDR3.

CD45RO-negative, CCR7-selected cells formed the naive CD8 fraction, which excluded terminally differentiated effector memory CD45RA+ cells. Germline CDR1 is MGHRA and CDR2 is YSYEKL. This CDR3 spans 15 amino acids. V was cut by 1 base and J by 4 bases, with 11 bases left in between. Researchers ran the assay at a deep level. The method was immunoSEQ multiplex PCR; TCRdb's version includes in-frame clones alone and lacks a portion of them. The sample lists about 2 million clones; approximately 95% were seen once. This TCR derives from a man aged 18-30 years in good health. Sequenced input: naive CD8+ T cells sorted from blood. The chain is built from TRBV4-1 and TRBJ2-1; D remains ambiguous. As DNA, the CDR3 is TGCGCCAGCAGCCAAGTGGTAGCAGAATACAATGAGCAGTTCTTC. It yields the protein CASSQVVAEYNEQFF.